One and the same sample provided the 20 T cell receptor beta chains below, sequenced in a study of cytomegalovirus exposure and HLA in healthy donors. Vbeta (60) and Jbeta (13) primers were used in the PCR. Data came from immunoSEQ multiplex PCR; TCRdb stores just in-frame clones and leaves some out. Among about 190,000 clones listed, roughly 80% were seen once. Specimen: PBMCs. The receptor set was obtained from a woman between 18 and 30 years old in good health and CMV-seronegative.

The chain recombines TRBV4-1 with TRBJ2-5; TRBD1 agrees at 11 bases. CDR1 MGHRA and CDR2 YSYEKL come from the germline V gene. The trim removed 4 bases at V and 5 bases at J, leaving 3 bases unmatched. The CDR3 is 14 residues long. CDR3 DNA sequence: TGCGCCAGCAGCCGGACAGGGGGCGCGGAGACCCAGTACTTC. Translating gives CASSRTGGAETQYF.

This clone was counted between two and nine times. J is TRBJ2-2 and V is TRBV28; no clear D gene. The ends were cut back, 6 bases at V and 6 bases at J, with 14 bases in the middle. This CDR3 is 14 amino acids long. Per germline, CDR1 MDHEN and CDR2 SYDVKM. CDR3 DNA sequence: TGTGCCAGCAGCCTAGTGCGGTTCGCCGGGGAGCTGTTTTTT. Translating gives CASSLVRFAGELFF.

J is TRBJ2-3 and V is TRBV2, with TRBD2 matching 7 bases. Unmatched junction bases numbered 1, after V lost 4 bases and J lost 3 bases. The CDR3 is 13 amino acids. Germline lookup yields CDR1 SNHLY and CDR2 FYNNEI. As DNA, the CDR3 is TGTGCCAGCAGTGGGGAGGGTACAGATACGCAGTATTTT. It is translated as CASSGEGTDTQYF.

DNA of the CDR3: TGTGCCAGCAGTGAAGAGAGATTTGGCGGGGAGCTGTTTTTT. This sequence encodes CASSEERFGGELFF. The chain recombines TRBV2 with TRBJ2-2, with D unresolved. CDR3 size: 14 residues. Germline CDR1 is SNHLY and CDR2 is FYNNEI. Trimming removed 1 base from V and 7 bases from J, with 10 bases in between.

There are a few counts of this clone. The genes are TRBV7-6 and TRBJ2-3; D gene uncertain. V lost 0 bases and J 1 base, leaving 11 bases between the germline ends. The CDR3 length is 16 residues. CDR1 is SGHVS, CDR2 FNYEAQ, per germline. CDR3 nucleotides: TGTGCCAGCAGCTTAGCGTCGAGAGGCGGCACAGATACGCAGTATTTT. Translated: CASSLASRGGTDTQYF.

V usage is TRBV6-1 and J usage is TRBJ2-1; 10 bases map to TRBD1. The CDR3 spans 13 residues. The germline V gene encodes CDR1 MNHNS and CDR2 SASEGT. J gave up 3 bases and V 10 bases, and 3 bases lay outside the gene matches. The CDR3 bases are TGTGCCACCCGGACAGGGGGCTACAATGAGCAGTTCTTC. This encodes CATRTGGYNEQFF.

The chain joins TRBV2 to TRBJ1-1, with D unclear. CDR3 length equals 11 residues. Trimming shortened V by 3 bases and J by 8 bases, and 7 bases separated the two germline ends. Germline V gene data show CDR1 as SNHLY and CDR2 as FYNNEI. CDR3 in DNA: TGTGCCAGCAGTGACTACAGCGAAGCTTTCTTT. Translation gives CASSDYSEAFF.

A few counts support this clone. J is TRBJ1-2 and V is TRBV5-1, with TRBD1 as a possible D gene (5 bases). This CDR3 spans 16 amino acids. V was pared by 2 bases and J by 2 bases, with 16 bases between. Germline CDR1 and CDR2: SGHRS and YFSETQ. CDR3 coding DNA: TGCGCCAGCAGCTTTCGTAGGGGAGGCGGGAACTATGGCTACACCTTC. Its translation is CASSFRRGGGNYGYTF.

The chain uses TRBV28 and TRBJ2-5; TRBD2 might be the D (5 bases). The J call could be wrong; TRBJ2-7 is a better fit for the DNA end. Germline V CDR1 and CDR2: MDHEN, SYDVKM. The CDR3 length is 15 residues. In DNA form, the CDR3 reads TGTGCCAGCAGTTTTAACCCAACCGGGATCTACGAGCAGTACTTC. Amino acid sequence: CASSFNPTGIYEQYF.

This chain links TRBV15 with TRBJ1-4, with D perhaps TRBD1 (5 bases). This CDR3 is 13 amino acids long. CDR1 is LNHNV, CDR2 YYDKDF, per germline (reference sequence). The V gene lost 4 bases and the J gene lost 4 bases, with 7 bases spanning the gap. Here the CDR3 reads CATSKGFNEKLFF. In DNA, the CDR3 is TGTGCCACCAGCAAGGGGTTTAATGAAAAACTGTTTTTT.

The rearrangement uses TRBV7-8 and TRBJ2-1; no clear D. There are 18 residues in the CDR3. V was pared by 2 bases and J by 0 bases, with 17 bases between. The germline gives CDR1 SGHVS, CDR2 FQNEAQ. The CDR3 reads CASSLSVASFPSYNEQFF. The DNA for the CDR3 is TGTGCCAGCAGCTTAAGTGTGGCAAGTTTCCCCTCCTACAATGAGCAGTTCTTC.

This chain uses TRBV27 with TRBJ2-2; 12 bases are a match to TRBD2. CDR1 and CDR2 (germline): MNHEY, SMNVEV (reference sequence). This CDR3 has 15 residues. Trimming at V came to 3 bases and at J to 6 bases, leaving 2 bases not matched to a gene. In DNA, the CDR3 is TGTGCCAGCAGTTTGACTAGCGGGAGCCCCGGGGAGCTGTTTTTT. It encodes CASSLTSGSPGELFF.

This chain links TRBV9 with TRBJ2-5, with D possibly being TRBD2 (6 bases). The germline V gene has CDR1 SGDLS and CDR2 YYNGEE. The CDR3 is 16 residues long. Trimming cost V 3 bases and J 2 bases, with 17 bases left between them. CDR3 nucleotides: TGTGCCAGCAGCGCAGGAGGGCTAGCGACGCAAGAGACCCAGTACTTC. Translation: CASSAGGLATQETQYF.

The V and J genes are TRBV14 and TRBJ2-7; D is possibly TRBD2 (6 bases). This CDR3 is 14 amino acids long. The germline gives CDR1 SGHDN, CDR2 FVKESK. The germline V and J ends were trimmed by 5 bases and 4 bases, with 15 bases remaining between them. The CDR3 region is CASSDRAGRYEQYF. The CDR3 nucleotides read TGTGCCAGCAGCGATCGGGCGGGGCGATACGAGCAGTACTTC.

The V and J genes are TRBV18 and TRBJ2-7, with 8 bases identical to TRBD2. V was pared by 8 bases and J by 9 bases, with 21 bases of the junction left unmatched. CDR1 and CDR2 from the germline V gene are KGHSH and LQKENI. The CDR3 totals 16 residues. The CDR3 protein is CASRLQAGDPSNRQYF. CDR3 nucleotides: TGTGCCAGCCGACTTCAAGCGGGAGACCCTAGTAATAGGCAGTACTTC. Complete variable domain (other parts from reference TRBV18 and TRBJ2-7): NAGVMQNPRHLVRRRGQEARLRCSPMKGHSHVYWYRQLPEEGLKFMVYLQKENIIDESGMPKERFSAEFPKEGPSILRIQQVVRGDSAAYFCASRLQAGDPSNRQYFGPGTRLTVT.

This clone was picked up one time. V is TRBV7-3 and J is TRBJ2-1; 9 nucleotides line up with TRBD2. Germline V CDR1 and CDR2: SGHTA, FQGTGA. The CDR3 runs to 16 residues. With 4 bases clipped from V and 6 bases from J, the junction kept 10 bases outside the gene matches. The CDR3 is CASSSRGGGRVNEQFF. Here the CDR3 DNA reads TGTGCCAGCAGCTCCCGAGGGGGCGGGAGGGTCAATGAGCAGTTCTTC.

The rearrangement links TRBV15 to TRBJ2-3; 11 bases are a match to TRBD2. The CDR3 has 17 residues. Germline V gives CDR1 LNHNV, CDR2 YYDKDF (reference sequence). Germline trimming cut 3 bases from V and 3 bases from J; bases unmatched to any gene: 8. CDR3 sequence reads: CATSSPIAGGRTDTQYF. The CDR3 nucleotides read TGTGCCACCAGCAGTCCTATAGCGGGGGGGCGTACAGATACGCAGTATTTT.

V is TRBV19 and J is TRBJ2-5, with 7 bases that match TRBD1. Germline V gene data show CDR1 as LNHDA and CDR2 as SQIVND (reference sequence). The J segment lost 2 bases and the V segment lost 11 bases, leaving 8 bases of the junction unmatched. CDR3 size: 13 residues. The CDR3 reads CASRGTEQETQYF. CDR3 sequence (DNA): TGTGCCTCAAGAGGGACAGAACAAGAGACCCAGTACTTC.

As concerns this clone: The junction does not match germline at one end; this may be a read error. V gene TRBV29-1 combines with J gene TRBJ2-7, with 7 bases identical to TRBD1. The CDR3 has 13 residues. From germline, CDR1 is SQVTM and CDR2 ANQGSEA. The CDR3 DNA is TGCAGCGTTAGGAGACAGGGCTCCCACGAGCAGTACTTC. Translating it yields CSVRRQGSHEQYF.

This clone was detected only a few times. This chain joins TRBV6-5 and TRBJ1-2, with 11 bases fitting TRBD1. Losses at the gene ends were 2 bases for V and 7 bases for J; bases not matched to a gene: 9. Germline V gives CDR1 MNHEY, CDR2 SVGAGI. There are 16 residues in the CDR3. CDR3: CASSYGLGQGGVGYTF. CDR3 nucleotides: TGTGCCAGCAGTTACGGTCTGGGACAGGGGGGCGTTGGCTACACCTTC.